This is a list of T cell receptor beta chains from one sample in a study of T cell repertoires in cytomegalovirus infection. For these receptors, no antigen is known. TCRdb called the reads again in MiXCR, with one record for every CDR3 protein. The sample yields about 570,000 distinct CDR3 sequences, over 35% seen once. Source: cultured PBMCs, taken from culture after CMV antigen stimulation. The origin of the receptors is a human donor in good health (CMV status not recorded). Some clones in this sample may be carry-over from other donors' samples. Each CDR3 is given with its conserved first and last residue. A D gene is named only where the DNA matches it firmly. Expanded clones are given a class, and other clones once, few, many or no size at all.

.	TRBV12-3/TRBV12-4	12	.	TRBJ2-1	CSSRVAYNEQFF	TGTTCCTCCCGCGTTGCCTACAATGAGCAGTTCTTC
few	TRBV11-1	14	.	TRBJ2-1	CASSHRLNGNEQFF	TGTGCCAGCAGCCATCGATTAAACGGCAATGAGCAGTTCTTC
many	TRBV7-2	14	.	TRBJ1-1	CASSSRGTITEAFF	TGTGCCAGCAGCTCGCGCGGGACGATCACTGAAGCTTTCTTT
once	TRBV6-2/TRBV6-3	14	.	TRBJ2-7	CASSYLVRGVEQYF	TGTGCCAGCAGTTACTTGGTCAGGGGGGTCGAGCAGTACTTC
.	TRBV19	14	.	TRBJ1-1	CASSIREMNTEAFF	TGTGCCAGTAGTATTCGGGAGATGAACACTGAAGCTTTCTTT
many	TRBV7-8	15	.	TRBJ1-4	CASSLAGATNEKLFF	TGTGCCAGCAGCTTAGCAGGGGCGACTAATGAAAAACTGTTTTTT
many	TRBV7-2	12	.	TRBJ1-5	CASSLARQPQHF	TGTGCCAGCAGCTTAGCTAGGCAGCCCCAGCATTTT
.	TRBV27	13	.	TRBJ2-2	CASSFLRGGELFF	TGTGCCAGCAGTTTTCTACGGGGCGGGGAGCTGTTTTTT
.	TRBV7-6	19	TRBD2	TRBJ2-1	CASSLVAASGREKANEQFF	TGTGCCAGCAGCTTAGTCGCGGCCAGCGGGAGAGAGAAGGCGAATGAGCAGTTCTTC
.	TRBV27	24	TRBD2	TRBJ2-1	CASSLTRWGGLQKISGGALNEQFF	TGTGCCAGCAGTTTGACCCGTTGGGGAGGGTTGCAGAAAATTAGCGGGGGGGCCTTAAATGAGCAGTTCTTC
few	TRBV6-1	15	.	TRBJ1-1	CASSKHGTVNTEAFF	TGTGCCAGCAGTAAACATGGGACGGTGAACACTGAAGCTTTCTTT
few	TRBV12-5	12	.	TRBJ2-5	CASGLSGETQYF	TGTGCTAGTGGTTTGTCGGGAGAGACCCAGTACTTC
few	TRBV7-2	16	TRBD1	TRBJ2-5	CASSLGSGTGRETQYF	TGTGCCAGCAGCTTAGGCTCTGGGACAGGGCGGGAGACCCAGTACTTC
.	TRBV6-1	15	.	TRBJ2-7	CASSDRSYGGDEQYF	TGTGCCAGCAGTGACCGGTCCTACGGCGGAGACGAGCAGTACTTC
once	TRBV5-1	15	.	TRBJ1-5	CASSLGVTDDQPQHF	TGCGCCAGCAGCTTGGGGGTGACGGACGATCAGCCCCAGCATTTT
.	TRBV6-1	18	TRBD2	TRBJ2-3	CASSELAGGVFGTDTQYF	TGTGCCAGCAGTGAACTGGCGGGAGGTGTCTTCGGGACAGATACGCAGTATTTT
.	TRBV4-1	16	.	TRBJ1-5	CASSPGRRDSNQPQHF	TGCGCCAGCAGCCCAGGCCGGCGCGATAGCAATCAGCCCCAGCATTTT
.	TRBV6-1	16	TRBD2	TRBJ2-3	CASSERAGGWSDTQYF	TGTGCCAGCAGTGAACGGGCGGGAGGGTGGTCAGATACGCAGTATTTT
few	TRBV28	13	.	TRBJ2-7	CASGSGPHYEQYF	TGTGCCAGCGGCTCGGGTCCCCACTACGAGCAGTACTTC
.	TRBV7-2	18	.	TRBJ2-3	CASSLGVAASPSTDTQYF	TGTGCCAGCAGCTTAGGAGTAGCCGCGAGTCCTAGCACAGATACGCAGTATTTT
few	TRBV5-1	14	.	TRBJ1-4	CASSPGVGTEKLFF	TGCGCCAGCAGCCCTGGGGTAGGGACCGAAAAACTGTTTTTT
few	TRBV7-8	18	.	TRBJ2-1	CASSLPGRWGAGLNEQFF	TGTGCCAGCAGCTTGCCGGGACGATGGGGGGCCGGTTTAAATGAGCAGTTCTTC